This T cell receptor (beta chain) is drawn from a study of blood T cell repertoires in COVID-19. Study at large: The study drew acute and convalescent COVID-19 samples from the United States, Italy and Spain. Nucleic acid was either cDNA or gDNA, and it came from T cells, B-cell-depleted T cells, or PBMCs.

As handled by the study authors: Estimates of nucleated cell counts were drawn from the amplification of reference gene primers. Sequencing used immunoSEQ multiplex PCR; TCRdb keeps in-frame clones, though not all of them. For V, J and clone size, that table is used; D and trimming come from the DNA. Among about 520,000 clones listed, approximately 85% were seen once. Trimming left V 6 bases short and J 3 bases short, with 9 bases between. This CDR3 is 13 amino acids long. The germline V gene has CDR1 LNHDA and CDR2 SQIVND (reference sequence). Sequenced material: peripheral blood. This receptor was taken from a human donor in a cohort sampled during active COVID-19. This chain links TRBV19 with TRBJ1-3, with D hard to call. DNA of the CDR3: TGTGCCAGTAGGGAGGACGGTGGAAACACCATATATTTT. Translation: CASREDGGNTIYF.